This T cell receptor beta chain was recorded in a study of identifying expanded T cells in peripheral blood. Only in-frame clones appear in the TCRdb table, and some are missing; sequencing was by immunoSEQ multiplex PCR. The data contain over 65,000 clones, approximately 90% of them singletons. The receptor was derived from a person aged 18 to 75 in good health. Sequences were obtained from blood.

The CDR3 DNA follows: TGCGCCAGCAGCTTCTCCCCGGCGGTAGAGGGGCTCTATGGCTACACCTTC. Encoded protein: CASSFSPAVEGLYGYTF. The gene calls are TRBV5-1 and TRBJ1-2; TRBD1 is a possible D gene (5 bases). V lost 2 bases to trimming and J lost 4 bases, with 21 bases between them. The CDR3 is 17 amino acids. Germline V gene data show CDR1 as SGHRS and CDR2 as YFSETQ.